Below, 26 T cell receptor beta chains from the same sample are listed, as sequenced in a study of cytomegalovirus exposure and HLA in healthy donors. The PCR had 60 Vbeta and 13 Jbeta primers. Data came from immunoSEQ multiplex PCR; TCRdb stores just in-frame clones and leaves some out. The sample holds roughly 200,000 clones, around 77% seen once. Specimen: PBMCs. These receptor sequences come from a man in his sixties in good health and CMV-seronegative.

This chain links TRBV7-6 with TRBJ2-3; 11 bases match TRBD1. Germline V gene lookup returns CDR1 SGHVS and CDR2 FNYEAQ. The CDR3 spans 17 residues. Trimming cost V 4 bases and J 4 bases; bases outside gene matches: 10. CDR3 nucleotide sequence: TGTGCCAGCAGCTCGCCCCCCGGGACAGGGGGATCAGATACGCAGTATTTT. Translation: CASSSPPGTGGSDTQYF. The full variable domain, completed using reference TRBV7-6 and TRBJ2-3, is GAGVSQSPRYKVTKRGQDVALRCDPISGHVSLYWYRQALGQGPEFLTYFNYEAQQDKSGLPNDRFSAERPEGSISTLTIQRTEQRDSAMYRCASSSPPGTGGSDTQYFGPGTRLTVL.

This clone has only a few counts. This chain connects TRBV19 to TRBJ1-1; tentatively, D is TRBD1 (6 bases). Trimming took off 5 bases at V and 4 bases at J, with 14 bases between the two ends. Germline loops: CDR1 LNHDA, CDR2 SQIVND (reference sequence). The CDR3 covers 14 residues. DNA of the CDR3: TGTGCCAGTAGTCTTCCGGGACATAGCACTGAAGCTTTCTTT. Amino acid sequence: CASSLPGHSTEAFF.

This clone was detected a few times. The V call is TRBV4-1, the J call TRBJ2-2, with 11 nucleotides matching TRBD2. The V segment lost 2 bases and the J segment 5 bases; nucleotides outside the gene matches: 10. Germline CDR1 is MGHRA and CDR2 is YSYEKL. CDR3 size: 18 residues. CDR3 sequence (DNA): TGCGCCAGCAGCCAACTGATTAGCGGGGGGGCCGTGACCGGGGAGCTGTTTTTT. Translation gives CASSQLISGGAVTGELFF.

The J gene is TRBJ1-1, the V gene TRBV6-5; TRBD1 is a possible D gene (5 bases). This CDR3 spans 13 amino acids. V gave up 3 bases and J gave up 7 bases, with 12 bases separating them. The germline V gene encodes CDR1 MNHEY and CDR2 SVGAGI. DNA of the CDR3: TGTGCCAGCAGTTATGGGGGGGGGTTTGAAGCTTTCTTT. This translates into CASSYGGGFEAFF.

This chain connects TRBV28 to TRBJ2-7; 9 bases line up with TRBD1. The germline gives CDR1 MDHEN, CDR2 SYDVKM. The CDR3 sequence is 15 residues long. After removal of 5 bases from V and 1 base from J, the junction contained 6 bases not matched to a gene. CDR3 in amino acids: CASSRSGTGSYEQYF. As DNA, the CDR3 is TGTGCCAGCAGTAGATCCGGGACAGGGTCCTACGAGCAGTACTTC.

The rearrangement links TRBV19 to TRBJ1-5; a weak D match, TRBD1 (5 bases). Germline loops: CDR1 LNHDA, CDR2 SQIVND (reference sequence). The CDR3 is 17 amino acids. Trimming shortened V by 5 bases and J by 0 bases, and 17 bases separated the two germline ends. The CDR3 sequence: CASSPRPAGYSNQPQHF. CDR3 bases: TGTGCCAGTAGTCCTCGCCCCGCAGGGTATAGCAATCAGCCCCAGCATTTT.

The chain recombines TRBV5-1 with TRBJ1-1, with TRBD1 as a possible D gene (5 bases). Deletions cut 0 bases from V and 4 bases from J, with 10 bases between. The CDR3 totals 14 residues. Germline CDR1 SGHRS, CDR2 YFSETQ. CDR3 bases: TGCGCCAGCAGCTTGGGGACACTAATCACTGAAGCTTTCTTT. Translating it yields CASSLGTLITEAFF.

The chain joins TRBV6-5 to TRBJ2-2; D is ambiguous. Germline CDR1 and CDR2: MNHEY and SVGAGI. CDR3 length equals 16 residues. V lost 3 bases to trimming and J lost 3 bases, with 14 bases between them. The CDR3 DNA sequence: TGTGCCAGCAGTTATTCATCGGGTTGGGACACCGGGGAGCTGTTTTTT. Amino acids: CASSYSSGWDTGELFF.

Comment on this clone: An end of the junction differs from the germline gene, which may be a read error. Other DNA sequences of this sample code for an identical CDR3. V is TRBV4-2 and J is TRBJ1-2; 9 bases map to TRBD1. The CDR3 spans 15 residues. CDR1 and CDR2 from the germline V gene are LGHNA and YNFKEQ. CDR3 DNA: TGTGCCAGTAGCCTAGACAGGGGGTGGAACTATGGCTACACCTTC. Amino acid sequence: CASSLDRGWNYGYTF.

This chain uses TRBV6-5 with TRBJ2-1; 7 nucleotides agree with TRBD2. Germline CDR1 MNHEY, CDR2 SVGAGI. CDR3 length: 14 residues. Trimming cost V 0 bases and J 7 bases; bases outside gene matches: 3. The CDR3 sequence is CASSYSTSRNEQFF. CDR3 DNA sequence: TGTGCCAGCAGTTACTCGACTAGCAGGAATGAGCAGTTCTTC.

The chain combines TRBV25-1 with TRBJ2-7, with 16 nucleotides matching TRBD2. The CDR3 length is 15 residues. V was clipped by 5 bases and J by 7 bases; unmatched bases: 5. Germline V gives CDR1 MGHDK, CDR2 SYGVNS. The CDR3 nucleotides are TGTGCCAGCAGTCAGGGACTAGCGGGAGGGGAGGAGCAGTACTTC. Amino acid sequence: CASSQGLAGGEEQYF.

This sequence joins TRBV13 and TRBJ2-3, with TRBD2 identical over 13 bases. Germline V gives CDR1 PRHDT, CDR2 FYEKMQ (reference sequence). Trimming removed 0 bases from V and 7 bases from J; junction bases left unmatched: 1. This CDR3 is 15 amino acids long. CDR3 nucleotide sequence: TGTGCCAGCAGCTTAGGACTAGCGGGAGGGAATACGCAGTATTTT. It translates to CASSLGLAGGNTQYF.

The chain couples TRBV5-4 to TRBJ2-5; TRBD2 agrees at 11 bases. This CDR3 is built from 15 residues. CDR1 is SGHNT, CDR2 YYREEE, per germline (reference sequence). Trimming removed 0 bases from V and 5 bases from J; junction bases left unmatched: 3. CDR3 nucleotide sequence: TGTGCCAGCAGCTTGGTAGCGGGGGGGCGCGAGACCCAGTACTTC. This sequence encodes CASSLVAGGRETQYF. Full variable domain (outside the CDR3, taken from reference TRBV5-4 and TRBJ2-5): ETGVTQSPTHLIKTRGQQVTLRCSSQSGHNTVSWYQQALGQGPQFIFQYYREEENGRGNFPPRFSGLQFPNYSSELNVNALELDDSALYLCASSLVAGGRETQYFGPGTRLLVL.

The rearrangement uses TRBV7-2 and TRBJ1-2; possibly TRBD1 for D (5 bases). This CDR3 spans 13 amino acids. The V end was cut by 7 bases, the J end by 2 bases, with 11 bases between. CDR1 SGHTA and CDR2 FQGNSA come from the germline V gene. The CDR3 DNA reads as TGTGCCAGCACCCCGGGGGGGAACTATGGCTACACCTTC. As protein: CASTPGGNYGYTF.

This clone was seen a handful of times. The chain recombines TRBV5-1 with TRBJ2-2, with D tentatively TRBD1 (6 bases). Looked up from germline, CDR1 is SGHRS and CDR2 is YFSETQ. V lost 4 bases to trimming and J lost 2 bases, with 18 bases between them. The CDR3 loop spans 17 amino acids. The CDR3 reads CASSPNVQGTNTGELFF. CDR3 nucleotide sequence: TGCGCCAGCAGCCCGAACGTCCAGGGGACCAACACCGGGGAGCTGTTTTTT.

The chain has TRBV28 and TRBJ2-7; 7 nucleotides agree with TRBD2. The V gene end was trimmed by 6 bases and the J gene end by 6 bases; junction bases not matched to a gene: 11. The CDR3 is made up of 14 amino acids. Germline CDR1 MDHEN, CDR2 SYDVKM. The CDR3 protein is CASSLGGDYGEQYF. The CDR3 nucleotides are TGTGCCAGCAGCCTGGGGGGGGACTATGGCGAGCAGTACTTC.

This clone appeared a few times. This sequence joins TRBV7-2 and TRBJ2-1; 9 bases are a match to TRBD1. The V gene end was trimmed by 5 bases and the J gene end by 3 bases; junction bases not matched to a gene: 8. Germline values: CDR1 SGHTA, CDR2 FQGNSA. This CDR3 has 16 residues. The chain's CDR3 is CASSRGLDRGYNEQFF. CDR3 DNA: TGTGCCAGCAGCCGGGGGTTGGACAGGGGCTACAATGAGCAGTTCTTC.

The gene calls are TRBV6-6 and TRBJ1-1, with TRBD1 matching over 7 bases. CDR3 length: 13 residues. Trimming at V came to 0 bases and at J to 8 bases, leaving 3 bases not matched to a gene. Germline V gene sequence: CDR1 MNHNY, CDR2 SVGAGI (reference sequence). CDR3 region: CASSYSRDREAFF. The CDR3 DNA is TGTGCCAGCAGTTACTCAAGGGACAGAGAAGCTTTCTTT.

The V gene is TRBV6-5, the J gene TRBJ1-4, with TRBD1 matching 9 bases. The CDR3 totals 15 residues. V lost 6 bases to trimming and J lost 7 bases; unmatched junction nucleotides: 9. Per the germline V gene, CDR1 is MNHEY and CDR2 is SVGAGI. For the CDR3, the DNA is TGTGCCAGCAGGAGCGACAGGGGGAGGGTTGAAAAACTGTTTTTT. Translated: CASRSDRGRVEKLFF.

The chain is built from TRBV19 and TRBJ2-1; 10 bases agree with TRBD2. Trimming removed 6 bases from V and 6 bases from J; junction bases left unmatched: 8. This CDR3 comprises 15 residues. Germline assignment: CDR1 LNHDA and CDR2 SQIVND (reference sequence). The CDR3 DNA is TGTGCCAGTAGGTTAGCGGGGGGCCCCCTCAATGAGCAGTTCTTC. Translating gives CASRLAGGPLNEQFF.

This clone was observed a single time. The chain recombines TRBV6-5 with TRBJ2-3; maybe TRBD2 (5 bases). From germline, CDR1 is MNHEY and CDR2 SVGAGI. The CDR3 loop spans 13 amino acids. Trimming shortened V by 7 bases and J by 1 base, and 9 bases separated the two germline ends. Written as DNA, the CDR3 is TGTGCCAGCATGGGAGCGGGCACAGATACGCAGTATTTT. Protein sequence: CASMGAGTDTQYF.

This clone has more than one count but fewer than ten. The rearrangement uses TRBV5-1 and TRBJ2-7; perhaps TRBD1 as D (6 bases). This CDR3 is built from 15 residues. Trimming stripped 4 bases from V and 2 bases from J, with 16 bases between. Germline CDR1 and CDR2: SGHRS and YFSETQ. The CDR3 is CASSPRTDFAYEQYF. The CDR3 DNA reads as TGCGCCAGCAGCCCTCGGACAGATTTCGCCTACGAGCAGTACTTC.

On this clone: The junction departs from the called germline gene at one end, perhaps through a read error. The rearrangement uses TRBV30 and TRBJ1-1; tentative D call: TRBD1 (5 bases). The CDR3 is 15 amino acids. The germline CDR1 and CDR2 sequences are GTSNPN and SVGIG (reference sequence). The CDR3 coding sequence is TGTGCCTGGAGTGTAGGGATAGGGGCGAACCCTGAAGCTTTCTTT. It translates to CAWSVGIGANPEAFF.

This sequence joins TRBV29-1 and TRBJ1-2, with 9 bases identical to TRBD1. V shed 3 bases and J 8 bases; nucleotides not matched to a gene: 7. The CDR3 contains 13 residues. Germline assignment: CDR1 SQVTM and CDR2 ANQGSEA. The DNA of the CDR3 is TGCAGCGTTGAGGGACAGGGATCACGGGGCTACACCTTC. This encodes CSVEGQGSRGYTF.

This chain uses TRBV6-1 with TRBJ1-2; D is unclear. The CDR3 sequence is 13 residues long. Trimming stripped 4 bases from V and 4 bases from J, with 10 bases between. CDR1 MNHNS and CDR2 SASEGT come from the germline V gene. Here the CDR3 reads CASSVNEGYGYTF. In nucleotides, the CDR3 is TGTGCCAGCAGTGTTAACGAGGGCTATGGCTACACCTTC.

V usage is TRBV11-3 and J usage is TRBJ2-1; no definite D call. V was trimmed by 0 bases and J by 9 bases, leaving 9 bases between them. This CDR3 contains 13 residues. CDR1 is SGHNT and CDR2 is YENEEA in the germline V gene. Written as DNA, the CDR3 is TGTGCCAGCAGCTTAGACGAGGCCCGTGAGCAGTTCTTC. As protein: CASSLDEAREQFF.